These 18 T cell receptor beta chains were all obtained from the same sample, sequenced in a study of a mutant IDH1 vaccine in newly diagnosed glioma. For these TCRs, the target antigens are not known. Indicated time point: week 47, end of study. With topical imiquimod, each dose of the vaccine consisted of 300 ug of mutant IDH1 20-mer peptide. TCRdb keeps only in-frame clones here, not all; method: immunoSEQ multiplex PCR. Among 9,000 to 13,000 clones listed, about four fifths were seen once. The starting material was PBMCs, obtained from a glioma patient whose treatment included an IDH1 peptide vaccine. The receptors derive from a man aged 25 to 40 with glioma.

The chain recombines TRBV11-3 with TRBJ2-3, with TRBD2 identical over 9 bases. The germline gives CDR1 SGHNT, CDR2 YENEEA. The V and J ends lost 3 bases and 7 bases, in that order; junction bases with no gene match: 2. CDR3 length: 13 residues. The CDR3: CASSFSGSYTQYF. CDR3 sequence (DNA): TGTGCCAGCAGCTTTAGCGGGAGTTATACGCAGTATTTT.

This CDR3 is CASSLLWGEQYF. CDR3 nucleotides: TGTGCCAGCAGTTTATTATGGGGCGAGCAGTACTTC. The chain combines TRBV27 with TRBJ2-7; no clear D. The CDR3 sequence is 12 residues long. Trimming left V 1 base short and J 6 bases short, with 7 bases between. Germline CDR1 MNHEY, CDR2 SMNVEV (reference sequence).

This chain joins TRBV7-9 and TRBJ2-5, with D unclear. Germline V gene sequence: CDR1 SEHNR, CDR2 FQNEAQ (reference sequence). V dropped 7 bases and J dropped 4 bases, with 13 bases sitting between them. The CDR3 covers 13 residues. CDR3 DNA: TGTGCCAGCATTCTGGCCGGGTTAGAGACCCAGTACTTC. Translating it yields CASILAGLETQYF.

The chain couples TRBV2 to TRBJ1-5; no firm D call. Germline values: CDR1 SNHLY, CDR2 FYNNEI. Deletions cut 4 bases from V and 3 bases from J, with 4 bases between. CDR3 length equals 12 residues. The CDR3 DNA reads TGTGCCAGCAGTGGGTCCAATCAGCCCCAGCATTTT. It is translated as CASSGSNQPQHF. The full variable domain, completed using reference TRBV2 and TRBJ1-5, is EPEVTQTPSHQVTQMGQEVILRCVPISNHLYFYWYRQILGQKVEFLVSFYNNEISEKSEIFDDQFSVERPDGSNFTLKIRSTKLEDSAMYFCASSGSNQPQHFGDGTRLSIL.

V and J are TRBV9 and TRBJ1-6, with D uncertain. The CDR3 loop spans 15 amino acids. From germline, CDR1 is SGDLS and CDR2 YYNGEE. V was clipped by 5 bases and J by 6 bases, with 15 bases between them. CDR3 residues: CASRKNGQRNSPLHF. Written as DNA, the CDR3 is TGTGCCAGCAGGAAAAACGGTCAGCGTAATTCACCCCTCCACTTT.

This clone was seen only a few times. This chain uses TRBV7-9 with TRBJ1-5, with TRBD1 identical over 7 bases. Trimming took 5 bases from V and 6 from J; bases not matched to a gene: 7. This CDR3 is built from 14 residues. Germline V gene lookup returns CDR1 SEHNR and CDR2 FQNEAQ (reference sequence). The CDR3, as DNA: TGTGCCAGCAGCCCTACAGGGGATACTCAGCCCCAGCATTTT. Its protein is CASSPTGDTQPQHF.

The rearrangement links TRBV27 to TRBJ1-2; D is possibly TRBD1 (5 bases). This CDR3 is built from 15 residues. CDR1 is MNHEY, CDR2 SMNVEV, per germline (reference sequence). V lost 2 bases and J 3 bases, leaving 13 bases between the germline ends. The DNA of the CDR3 is TGTGCCAGCAGTTTAATATGGGGGAGCGACTATGGCTACACCTTC. Amino acids: CASSLIWGSDYGYTF.

The chain recombines TRBV7-6 with TRBJ2-7; TRBD1 matches 8 bases. J was trimmed by 3 bases and V by 5 bases; bases with no gene match: 9. The CDR3 sequence is 15 residues long. Germline CDR1 and CDR2: SGHVS and FNYEAQ. CDR3 sequence: CASSAPGQVYYEQYF. The CDR3 DNA sequence: TGTGCCAGCAGCGCACCGGGACAGGTATACTACGAGCAGTACTTC.

The CDR3 loop is CAISEASPSGGRAQYF. The CDR3 DNA follows: TGTGCCATCAGTGAGGCCTCCCCTAGCGGGGGCAGAGCTCAGTACTTC. The V call is TRBV10-3, the J call TRBJ2-5; 10 positions match TRBD2. The germline V gene encodes CDR1 ENHRY and CDR2 SYGVKD. The trim removed 2 bases at V and 11 bases at J, leaving 14 bases unmatched. The CDR3 runs to 16 residues.

The chain uses TRBV9 and TRBJ2-3, with a possible D match to TRBD2 (5 bases). Germline V gene sequence: CDR1 SGDLS, CDR2 YYNGEE. The CDR3 is 12 amino acids. V shed 7 bases and J shed 2 bases, with 8 bases lying between them. The CDR3 sequence: CASGGPTDTQYF. CDR3 nucleotides: TGTGCCAGCGGAGGTCCCACAGATACGCAGTATTTT.

The chain recombines TRBV29-1 with TRBJ1-2, with no clear D. Germline assignment: CDR1 SQVTM and CDR2 ANQGSEA. This CDR3 is 11 amino acids long. The V and J ends lost 4 bases and 8 bases respectively, with 11 bases between them. The CDR3 nucleotides read TGCAGCGTTGTCAGTGGGGAAGGCTACACCTTC. Translation: CSVVSGEGYTF.

This clone was seen only a few times. The gene calls are TRBV29-1 and TRBJ2-3; possibly TRBD2 for D (5 bases). The V and J ends lost 4 bases and 6 bases respectively, with 14 bases between them. Germline-derived CDR1 and CDR2 are SQVTM and ANQGSEA. The CDR3 is made up of 13 amino acids. DNA for the CDR3: TGCAGCGTTGTGGCGATCGGGGTGGATACGCAGTATTTT. Translated, it gives CSVVAIGVDTQYF.

In its sample, this clone was seen once. The chain links TRBV6-5 to TRBJ1-2; D uncertain. Trimming pared 2 bases from V and 3 bases from J, leaving 10 bases between. The germline gives CDR1 MNHEY, CDR2 SVGAGI. CDR3 length: 14 amino acids. CDR3 bases: TGTGCCAGCAGTTACGGACTTCTCGACTATGGCTACACCTTC. Its protein is CASSYGLLDYGYTF.

This clone was observed once. V usage is TRBV5-1 and J usage is TRBJ2-1; TRBD1 aligns across 8 bases. The ends lost 2 bases at V and 7 bases at J; junction bases unmatched: 2. Germline V gene sequence: CDR1 SGHRS, CDR2 YFSETQ. The CDR3 contains 13 residues. CDR3 residues: CASSFRGQNEQFF. Written as DNA, the CDR3 is TGCGCCAGCAGCTTCAGGGGGCAGAATGAGCAGTTCTTC.

This chain connects TRBV5-1 to TRBJ2-3, with 14 bases fitting TRBD2. The CDR3 sequence is 16 residues long. Germline CDR1 SGHRS, CDR2 YFSETQ. The V segment lost 3 bases and the J segment 5 bases; nucleotides outside the gene matches: 5. The CDR3 here is CASSSGTSGRQDTQYF. CDR3 in DNA: TGCGCCAGCAGCTCCGGGACTAGCGGGAGACAAGATACGCAGTATTTT.

This chain joins TRBV5-4 and TRBJ2-2; perhaps TRBD2 as D (5 bases). CDR1 SGHNT and CDR2 YYREEE come from the germline V gene (reference sequence). This CDR3 has 16 residues. V was trimmed by 0 bases and J by 2 bases, leaving 11 bases between them. This chain's CDR3 is CASSLDGLLNTGELFF. CDR3 sequence (DNA): TGTGCCAGCAGCTTGGACGGACTGCTAAACACCGGGGAGCTGTTTTTT.

The chain employs TRBV19 and TRBJ2-1, with a weak D call TRBD2 (5 bases). CDR3 length equals 16 residues. V lost 7 bases, J lost 7 bases, and 23 bases lay in between. Germline CDR1 reads LNHDA; CDR2 reads SQIVND (reference sequence). CDR3 DNA sequence: TGTGCCAGTACCCCGGTTAGCGCCGAGACCGGGAATGAGCAGTTCTTC. Its protein product is CASTPVSAETGNEQFF.

This chain joins TRBV2 and TRBJ2-2; D is perhaps TRBD2 (5 bases). Per the germline V gene, CDR1 is SNHLY and CDR2 is FYNNEI. The V gene lost 1 base and the J gene lost 5 bases, with 8 bases spanning the gap. The CDR3 is made up of 14 amino acids. The CDR3 region is CASSEVEETGELFF. The CDR3 region has the DNA TGTGCCAGCAGTGAAGTGGAGGAGACCGGGGAGCTGTTTTTT.